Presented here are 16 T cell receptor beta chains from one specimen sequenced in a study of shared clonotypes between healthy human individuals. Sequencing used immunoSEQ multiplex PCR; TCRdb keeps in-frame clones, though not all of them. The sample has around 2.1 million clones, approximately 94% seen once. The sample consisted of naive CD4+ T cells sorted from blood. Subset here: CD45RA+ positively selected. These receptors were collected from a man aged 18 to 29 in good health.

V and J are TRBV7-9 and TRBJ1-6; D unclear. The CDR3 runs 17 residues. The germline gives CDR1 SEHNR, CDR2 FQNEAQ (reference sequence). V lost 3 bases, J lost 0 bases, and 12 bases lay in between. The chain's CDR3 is CASSFTSASSYNSPLHF. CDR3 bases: TGTGCCAGCAGCTTCACATCGGCTAGCTCCTATAATTCACCCCTCCACTTT.

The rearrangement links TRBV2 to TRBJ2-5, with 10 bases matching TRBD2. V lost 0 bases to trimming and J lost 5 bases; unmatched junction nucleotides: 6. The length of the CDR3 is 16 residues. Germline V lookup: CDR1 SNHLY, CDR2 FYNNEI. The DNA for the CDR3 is TGTGCCAGCAGTGAAGCGCGTAGCGGGAGGAGGGAGACCCAGTACTTC. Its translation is CASSEARSGRRETQYF.

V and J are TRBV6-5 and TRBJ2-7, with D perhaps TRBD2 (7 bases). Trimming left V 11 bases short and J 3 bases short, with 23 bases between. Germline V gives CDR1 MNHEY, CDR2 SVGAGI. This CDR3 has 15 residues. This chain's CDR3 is CAPPRRGGLCYEQYF. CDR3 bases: TGTGCCCCCCCTCGTAGGGGGGGTCTATGCTACGAGCAGTACTTC.

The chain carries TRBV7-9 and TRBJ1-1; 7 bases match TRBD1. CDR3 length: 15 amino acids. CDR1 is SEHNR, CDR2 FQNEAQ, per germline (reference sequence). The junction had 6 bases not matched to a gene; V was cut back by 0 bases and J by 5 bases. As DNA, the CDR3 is TGTGCCAGCAGCTTAGCGACAGGGCGAAGGACTGAAGCTTTCTTT. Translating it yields CASSLATGRRTEAFF.

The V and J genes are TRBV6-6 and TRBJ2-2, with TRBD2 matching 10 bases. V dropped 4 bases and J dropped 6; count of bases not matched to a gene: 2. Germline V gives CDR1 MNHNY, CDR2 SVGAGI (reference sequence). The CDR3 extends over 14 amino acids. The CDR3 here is CASSLAGGAGELFF. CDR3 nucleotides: TGTGCCAGCAGTTTAGCGGGAGGAGCCGGGGAGCTGTTTTTT.

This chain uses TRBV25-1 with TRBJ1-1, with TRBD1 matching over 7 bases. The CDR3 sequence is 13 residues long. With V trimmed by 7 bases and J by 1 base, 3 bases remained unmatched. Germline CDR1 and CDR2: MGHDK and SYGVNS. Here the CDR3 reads CASNRQGNTEAFF. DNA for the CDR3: TGTGCCAGCAACCGACAGGGGAACACTGAAGCTTTCTTT.

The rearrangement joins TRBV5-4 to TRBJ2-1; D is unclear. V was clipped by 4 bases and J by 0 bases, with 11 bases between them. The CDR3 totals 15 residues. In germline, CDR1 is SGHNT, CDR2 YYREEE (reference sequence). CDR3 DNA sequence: TGTGCCAGCAGCAGTACAGAGACCTCCTACAATGAGCAGTTCTTC. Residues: CASSSTETSYNEQFF.

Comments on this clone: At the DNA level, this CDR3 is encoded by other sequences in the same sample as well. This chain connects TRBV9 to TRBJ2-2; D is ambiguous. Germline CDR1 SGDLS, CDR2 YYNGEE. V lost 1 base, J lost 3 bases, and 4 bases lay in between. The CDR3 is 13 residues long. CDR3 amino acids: CASSVWDTGELFF. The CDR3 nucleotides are TGTGCCAGCAGCGTATGGGACACCGGGGAGCTGTTTTTT.

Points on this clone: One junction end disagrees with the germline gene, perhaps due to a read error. CDR3 region: CASREVPFRDNSYEQYF. Written as DNA, the CDR3 is TGTGCCAGCAGAGAAGTCCCCTTCCGGGACAACTCCTACGAGCAGTACTTC. The genes are TRBV6-1 and TRBJ2-7; possible D gene TRBD1, 6 bases. This CDR3 contains 17 residues. Germline V lookup: CDR1 MNHNS, CDR2 SASEGT.

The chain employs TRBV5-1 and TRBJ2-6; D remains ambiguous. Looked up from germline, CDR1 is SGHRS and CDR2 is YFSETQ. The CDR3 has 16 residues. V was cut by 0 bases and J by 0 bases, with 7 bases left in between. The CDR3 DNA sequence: TGCGCCAGCAGCTTGGAGCTGGGCTCTGGGGCCAACGTCCTGACTTTC. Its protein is CASSLELGSGANVLTF.

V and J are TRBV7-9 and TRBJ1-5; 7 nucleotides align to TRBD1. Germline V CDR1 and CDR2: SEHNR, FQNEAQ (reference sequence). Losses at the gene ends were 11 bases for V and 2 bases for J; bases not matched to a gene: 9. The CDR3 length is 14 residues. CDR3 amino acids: CAGGTGEGNQPQHF. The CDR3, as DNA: TGTGCCGGGGGTACAGGGGAGGGCAATCAGCCCCAGCATTTT.

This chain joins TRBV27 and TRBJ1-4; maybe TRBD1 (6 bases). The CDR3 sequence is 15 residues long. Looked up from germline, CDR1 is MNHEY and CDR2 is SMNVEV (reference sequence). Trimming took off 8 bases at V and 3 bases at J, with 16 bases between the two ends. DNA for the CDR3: TGTGCCAGCGCGCGGGGGGGCACTCCTAATGAAAAACTGTTTTTT. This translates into CASARGGTPNEKLFF.

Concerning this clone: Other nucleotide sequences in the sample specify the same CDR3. The CDR3 DNA follows: TGTGCCAGCTCACCAAATTCATACGAGCAGTACTTC. Translating it yields CASSPNSYEQYF. The chain combines TRBV18 with TRBJ2-7; D is uncertain. Germline CDR1 is KGHSH and CDR2 is LQKENI. This CDR3 is built from 12 residues. The V and J ends lost 2 bases and 4 bases respectively, with 6 bases between them. Supplemented by reference TRBV18 and TRBJ2-7, the full variable domain reads NAGVMQNPRHLVRRRGQEARLRCSPMKGHSHVYWYRQLPEEGLKFMVYLQKENIIDESGMPKERFSAEFPKEGPSILRIQQVVRGDSAAYFCASSPNSYEQYFGPGTRLTVT.

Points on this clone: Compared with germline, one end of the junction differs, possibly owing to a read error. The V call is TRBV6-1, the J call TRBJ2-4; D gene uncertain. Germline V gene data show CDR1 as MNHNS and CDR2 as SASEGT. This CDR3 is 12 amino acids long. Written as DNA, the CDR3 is TGTGTCAGCAGTGAAGGACCGAACATTCAGTACTTC. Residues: CVSSEGPNIQYF.

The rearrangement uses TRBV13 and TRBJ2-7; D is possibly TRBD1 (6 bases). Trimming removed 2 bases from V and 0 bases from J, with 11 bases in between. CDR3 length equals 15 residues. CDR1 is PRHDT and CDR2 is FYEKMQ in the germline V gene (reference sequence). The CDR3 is CASSLLQGPSYEQYF. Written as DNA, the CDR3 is TGTGCCAGCAGCTTACTTCAGGGGCCCTCCTACGAGCAGTACTTC.

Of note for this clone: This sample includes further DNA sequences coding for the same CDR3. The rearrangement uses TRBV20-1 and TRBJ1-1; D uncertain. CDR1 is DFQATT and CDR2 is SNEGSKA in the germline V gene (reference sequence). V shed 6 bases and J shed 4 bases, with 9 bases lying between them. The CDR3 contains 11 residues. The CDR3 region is CSAPRSTEAFF. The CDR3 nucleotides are TGCAGTGCCCCGAGAAGCACTGAAGCTTTCTTT.